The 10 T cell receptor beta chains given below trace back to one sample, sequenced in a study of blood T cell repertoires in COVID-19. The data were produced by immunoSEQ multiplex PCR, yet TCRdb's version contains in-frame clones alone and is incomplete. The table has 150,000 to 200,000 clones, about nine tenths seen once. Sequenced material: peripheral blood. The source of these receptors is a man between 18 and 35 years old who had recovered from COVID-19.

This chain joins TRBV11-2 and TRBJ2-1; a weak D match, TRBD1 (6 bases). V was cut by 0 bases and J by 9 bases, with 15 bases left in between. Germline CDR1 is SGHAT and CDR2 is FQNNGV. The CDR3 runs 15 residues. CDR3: CASSLDQGTIGEQFF. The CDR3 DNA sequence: TGTGCCAGCAGCTTAGATCAGGGGACGATAGGTGAGCAGTTCTTC.

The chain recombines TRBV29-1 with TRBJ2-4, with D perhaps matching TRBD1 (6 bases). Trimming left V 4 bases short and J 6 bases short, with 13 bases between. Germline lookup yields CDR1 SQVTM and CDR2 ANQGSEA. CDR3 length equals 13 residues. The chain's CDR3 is CSVGSQGGNIQYF. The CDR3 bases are TGCAGCGTTGGGAGTCAAGGGGGAAACATTCAGTACTTC.

The CDR3 here is CAISERGNGGRPQHF. The CDR3 region has the DNA TGTGCCATCAGTGAGAGGGGCAATGGCGGTAGGCCCCAGCATTTT. This chain uses TRBV10-3 with TRBJ1-5, with D possibly being TRBD1 (5 bases). The CDR3 sequence is 15 residues long. The germline V gene has CDR1 ENHRY and CDR2 SYGVKD. The V end lost 2 bases, the J end lost 9 bases, and 17 bases lay between the germline ends.

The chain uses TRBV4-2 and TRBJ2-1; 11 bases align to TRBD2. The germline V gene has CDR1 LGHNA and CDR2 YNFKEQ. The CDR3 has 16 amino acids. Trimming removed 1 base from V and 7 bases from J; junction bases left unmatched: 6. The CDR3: CASSQVASGRSNEQFF. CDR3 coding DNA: TGTGCCAGCAGCCAAGTTGCTAGCGGGAGGAGTAATGAGCAGTTCTTC.

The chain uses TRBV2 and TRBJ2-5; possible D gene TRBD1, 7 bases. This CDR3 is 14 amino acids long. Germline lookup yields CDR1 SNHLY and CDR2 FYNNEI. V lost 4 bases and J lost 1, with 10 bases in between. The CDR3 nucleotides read TGTGCCAGCAGTGGACAGGGAGGCCAAGAGACCCAGTACTTC. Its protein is CASSGQGGQETQYF.

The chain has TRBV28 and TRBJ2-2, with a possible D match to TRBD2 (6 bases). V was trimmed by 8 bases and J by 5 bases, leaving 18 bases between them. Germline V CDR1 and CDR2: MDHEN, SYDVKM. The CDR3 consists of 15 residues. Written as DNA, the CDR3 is TGTGCCAGCGGGGGTAGGGGAGGAAGGACCGGGGAGCTGTTTTTT. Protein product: CASGGRGGRTGELFF.

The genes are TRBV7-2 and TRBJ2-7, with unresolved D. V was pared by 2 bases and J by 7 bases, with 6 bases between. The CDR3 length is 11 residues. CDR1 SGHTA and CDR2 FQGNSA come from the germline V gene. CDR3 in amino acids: CASSLYSEQYF. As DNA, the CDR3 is TGTGCCAGCAGCTTATATAGTGAGCAGTACTTC.

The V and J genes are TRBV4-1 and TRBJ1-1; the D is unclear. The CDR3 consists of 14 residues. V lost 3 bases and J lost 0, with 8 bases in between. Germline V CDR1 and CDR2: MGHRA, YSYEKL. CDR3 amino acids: CASSHGEVNTEAFF. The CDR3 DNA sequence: TGCGCCAGCAGCCATGGTGAGGTGAACACTGAAGCTTTCTTT.

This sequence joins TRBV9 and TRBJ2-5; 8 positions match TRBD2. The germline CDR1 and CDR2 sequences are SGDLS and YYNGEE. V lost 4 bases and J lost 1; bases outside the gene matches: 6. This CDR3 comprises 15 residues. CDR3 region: CASSPLTSGQETQYF. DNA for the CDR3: TGTGCCAGCAGCCCCCTAACTAGCGGCCAAGAGACCCAGTACTTC.

The CDR3 sequence: CSVLSPDSGNTIYF. The DNA for the CDR3 is TGCAGCGTTTTGAGTCCCGACTCTGGAAACACCATATATTTT. This chain connects TRBV29-1 to TRBJ1-3, with D unresolved. The germline V gene has CDR1 SQVTM and CDR2 ANQGSEA. The CDR3 has 14 amino acids. Deletions cut 5 bases from V and 0 bases from J, with 11 bases between.